The 22 T cell receptor beta chains in this list originate from one sample, sequenced in a study of T cells after yellow fever vaccination. TCRdb reprocessed the 5' RACE reads via MiXCR and lists one record per CDR3 protein. The sample has about 320,000 distinct CDR3 sequences; about 6.6% are singletons. The sample here was PBMCs, taken more than 35 days after the first yellow fever vaccination. The receptors were gathered from a man younger than 35 who received the YFV17D yellow fever vaccine.

The rearrangement uses TRBV2 and TRBJ2-1; possibly TRBD2 for D (6 bases). V was clipped by 5 bases and J by 0 bases, with 17 bases between them. This CDR3 is built from 17 residues. Germline values: CDR1 SNHLY, CDR2 FYNNEI. CDR3 region: CASSPRDPGSSYNEQFF. In nucleotides, the CDR3 is TGTGCCAGCAGTCCGCGGGACCCCGGGAGCTCCTACAATGAGCAGTTCTTC. The full variable domain, with the rest looked up from reference TRBV2 and TRBJ2-1, is EPEVTQTPSHQVTQMGQEVILRCVPISNHLYFYWYRQILGQKVEFLVSFYNNEISEKSEIFDDQFSVERPDGSNFTLKIRSTKLEDSAMYFCASSPRDPGSSYNEQFFGPGTRLTVL.

This clonotype was found many times. The chain couples TRBV12-3 or TRBV12-4 to TRBJ2-5; 9 positions agree with TRBD1. The trim removed 10 bases at V and 9 bases at J, leaving 12 bases unmatched. The CDR3 runs 13 residues. The CDR3 loop reads CATALDRGESQYF. DNA for the CDR3: TGTGCCACAGCCCTTGACAGGGGGGAGTCCCAGTACTTC.

This clonotype has ten or more counts. The chain has TRBV29-1 and TRBJ2-1, with D unresolved. V lost 8 bases and J lost 9, with 14 bases in between. CDR3 length: 11 residues. Germline lookup yields CDR1 SQVTM and CDR2 ANQGSEA. The CDR3 is CSMGSTGEQFF. As DNA, the CDR3 is TGCAGCATGGGGTCTACTGGTGAGCAGTTCTTC.

This clonotype was counted a few times. CDR3 region: CASSPLLSRLAGGLEETQYF. In DNA form, the CDR3 reads TGTGCCAGCAGCCCCCTACTTTCACGACTAGCGGGGGGCCTCGAGGAGACCCAGTACTTC. The gene calls are TRBV11-2 and TRBJ2-5; 13 bases are a match to TRBD2. With 5 bases clipped from V and 5 bases from J, the junction kept 20 bases outside the gene matches. This CDR3 contains 20 residues. The germline V gene has CDR1 SGHAT and CDR2 FQNNGV. The whole variable domain, remainder taken from reference TRBV11-2 and TRBJ2-5, is EAGVAQSPRYKIIEKRQSVAFWCNPISGHATLYWYQQILGQGPKLLIQFQNNGVVDDSQLPKDRFSAERLKGVDSTLKIQPAKLEDSAVYLCASSPLLSRLAGGLEETQYFGPGTRLLVL.

This clonotype showed up just a few times. The rearrangement uses TRBV15 and TRBJ2-5; 7 bases are a match to TRBD1. The V gene end was trimmed by 0 bases and the J gene end by 5 bases; junction bases not matched to a gene: 3. The length of the CDR3 is 14 residues. Germline V gene lookup returns CDR1 LNHNV and CDR2 YYDKDF (reference sequence). CDR3 in amino acids: CATSREDRRETQYF. The DNA for the CDR3 is TGTGCCACCAGCAGAGAGGACAGGAGGGAGACCCAGTACTTC.

The chain has TRBV7-3 and TRBJ2-5, with TRBD2 matching over 11 bases. After removal of 4 bases from V and 1 base from J, the junction contained 8 bases not matched to a gene. Germline CDR1 and CDR2: SGHTA and FQGTGA. The CDR3 consists of 17 residues. CDR3 in amino acids: CASSSGGLAGGQETQYF. CDR3 in DNA: TGTGCCAGCAGCTCCGGCGGGCTAGCGGGGGGCCAAGAGACCCAGTACTTC.

This clonotype was observed a few times. The V and J genes are TRBV7-9 and TRBJ2-3; TRBD2 agrees at 8 bases. CDR1 SEHNR and CDR2 FQNEAQ come from the germline V gene (reference sequence). V was pared by 5 bases and J by 0 bases, with 4 bases of the junction left unmatched. The CDR3 has 15 residues. In nucleotides, the CDR3 is TGTGCCAGCAGCAATAGGACTAGCAGCACAGATACGCAGTATTTT. It yields the protein CASSNRTSSTDTQYF.

This clonotype was seen more than once but under ten times. The chain has TRBV6-1 and TRBJ2-7, with D perhaps matching TRBD1 or TRBD2 (7 bases each). CDR1 MNHNS and CDR2 SASEGT come from the germline V gene. The CDR3 is 14 amino acids. The V and J ends lost 5 bases and 4 bases respectively, with 15 bases between them. The CDR3 DNA reads TGTGCCAGCAGTAGGGAGGGGGCCGGATACGAGCAGTACTTC. Translation gives CASSREGAGYEQYF.

The chain combines TRBV5-1 with TRBJ2-1, with TRBD2 matching 12 bases. Germline V gene lookup returns CDR1 SGHRS and CDR2 YFSETQ. The ends lost 3 bases at V and 6 bases at J; junction bases unmatched: 7. CDR3 length: 16 residues. The CDR3 loop reads CASSYTLAGGPNEQFF. In DNA form, the CDR3 reads TGCGCCAGCAGCTACACCCTAGCGGGGGGGCCCAATGAGCAGTTCTTC.

This clonotype was counted many times. The chain joins TRBV7-9 to TRBJ2-1, with D possibly matching TRBD1 (6 bases). The CDR3 totals 16 residues. V lost 5 bases to trimming and J lost 7 bases, with 21 bases between them. Germline V gene lookup returns CDR1 SEHNR and CDR2 FQNEAQ (reference sequence). Here the CDR3 reads CASSPWTALEANEQFF. The DNA for the CDR3 is TGTGCCAGCAGCCCCTGGACAGCCCTGGAGGCTAATGAGCAGTTCTTC.

V gene TRBV29-1 combines with J gene TRBJ1-1; no reliable D call. Trimming removed 4 bases from V and 0 bases from J, with 12 bases in between. The germline gives CDR1 SQVTM, CDR2 ANQGSEA. The CDR3 loop spans 14 amino acids. CDR3 sequence (DNA): TGCAGCGTTGCCCTGGCGGAAATGAACACTGAAGCTTTCTTT. Protein sequence: CSVALAEMNTEAFF.

This chain links TRBV7-2 with TRBJ1-5; tentatively, D is TRBD1 (5 bases). The V end lost 1 base, the J end lost 3 bases, and 10 bases lay between the germline ends. Germline V gives CDR1 SGHTA, CDR2 FQGNSA. The CDR3 has 15 amino acids. CDR3 in DNA: TGTGCCAGCAGCTTAGGGGGACGGGACAATCAGCCCCAGCATTTT. Its protein is CASSLGGRDNQPQHF.

This clonotype was recorded a few times. CDR3 coding DNA: TGTGCCAGCAGCCATGAAGGGGGAGCCTACGGCAATCAGCCCCAGCATTTT. It translates to CASSHEGGAYGNQPQHF. The chain has TRBV4-2 and TRBJ1-5; maybe TRBD1 (6 bases). The CDR3 length is 17 residues. V lost 3 bases and J lost 2, with 17 bases in between. Germline V lookup: CDR1 LGHNA, CDR2 YNFKEQ.

This chain links TRBV3-1 with TRBJ1-5, with a tentative D call TRBD1 (6 bases). CDR3 length equals 14 residues. Deletions cut 3 bases from V and 4 bases from J, with 10 bases between. CDR1 LGHDT and CDR2 YNNKEL come from the germline V gene (reference sequence). The CDR3 loop reads CASSQYTGNQPQHF. The CDR3 bases are TGTGCCAGCAGCCAGTATACAGGGAATCAGCCCCAGCATTTT.

The gene calls are TRBV7-6 and TRBJ2-2; TRBD2 agrees at 10 bases. The CDR3 is 16 amino acids. The trim removed 4 bases at V and 3 bases at J, leaving 5 bases unmatched. Germline CDR1 is SGHVS and CDR2 is FNYEAQ. The CDR3 bases are TGTGCCAGCAGCTCACTAGCGGGGTATGACACCGGGGAGCTGTTTTTT. Translation gives CASSSLAGYDTGELFF.

In its sample, this clonotype was seen a few times. The genes are TRBV9 and TRBJ2-1; TRBD1 is a possible D gene (5 bases). The CDR3 is 15 residues long. V was cut by 0 bases and J by 6 bases, with 13 bases left in between. Germline V gives CDR1 SGDLS, CDR2 YYNGEE. CDR3 protein: CASSVGWGPVNEQFF. CDR3 bases: TGTGCCAGCAGCGTAGGTTGGGGCCCGGTCAATGAGCAGTTCTTC.

This clonotype showed up many times. The rearrangement uses TRBV5-1 and TRBJ2-1; unclear D gene. This CDR3 has 15 residues. V was pared by 2 bases and J by 0 bases, with 9 bases between. The germline V gene has CDR1 SGHRS and CDR2 YFSETQ. The chain's CDR3 is CASSLPADSYNEQFF. CDR3 in DNA: TGCGCCAGCAGCTTACCAGCCGACTCCTACAATGAGCAGTTCTTC.

The rearrangement uses TRBV5-1 and TRBJ2-2; the D gene is possibly TRBD2 (6 bases). From germline, CDR1 is SGHRS and CDR2 YFSETQ. Trimming pared 4 bases from V and 0 bases from J, leaving 13 bases between. There are 16 residues in the CDR3. The CDR3 spells CASSTGSGTNTGELFF. CDR3 nucleotides: TGCGCCAGCAGCACCGGGAGTGGGACGAACACCGGGGAGCTGTTTTTT.

This clonotype was picked up a small number of times. J is TRBJ2-2 and V is TRBV24-1; tentatively, D is TRBD1 (6 bases). CDR1 KGHDR and CDR2 SFDVKD come from the germline V gene. CDR3 length: 17 amino acids. The ends were cut back, 12 bases at V and 0 bases at J, with 22 bases in the middle. The CDR3 loop is CAVGQGHGGSNTGELFF. Written as DNA, the CDR3 is TGTGCCGTCGGCCAGGGACACGGAGGTTCGAACACCGGGGAGCTGTTTTTT.

This clonotype occurred a few times. This rearrangement joins TRBV6-2 or TRBV6-3 to TRBJ2-6; D not resolved. V lost 2 bases, J lost 0 bases, and 17 bases lay in between. The CDR3 is made up of 19 amino acids. Germline V CDR1 and CDR2: MNHEY, SVGEGT. The CDR3 sequence is CASSYNPSTESSGANVLTF. The CDR3 region has the DNA TGTGCCAGCAGTTACAATCCGAGTACGGAAAGCTCTGGGGCCAACGTCCTGACTTTC.

This clonotype was counted a few times. CDR3 in amino acids: CASSFTGRSPLHF. Written as DNA, the CDR3 is TGTGCCAGCAGTTTTACAGGGAGGTCACCCCTCCACTTT. This sequence joins TRBV12-3 or TRBV12-4 and TRBJ1-6; weak D call: TRBD1 (6 bases). With 3 bases removed from V and 10 bases from J, the gap between germline ends came to 10 bases. CDR3 length equals 13 residues.

Ten or more counts support this clonotype. In nucleotides, the CDR3 is TGTGCCAGGGGGACTAGCGGCACAGATACGCAGTATTTT. Amino acid sequence: CARGTSGTDTQYF. This chain links TRBV7-9 with TRBJ2-3; 10 bases match TRBD2. V lost 9 bases and J lost 1; bases outside the gene matches: 1. The CDR3 runs 13 residues. Germline loops: CDR1 SEHNR, CDR2 FQNEAQ (reference sequence).